These 10 T cell receptor beta chains share one sample of origin, sequenced in a study of blood T cell repertoires in COVID-19 (TCRdb year 2020). Library construction relied on the immunoSEQ multiplex PCR assay. TCRdb retrieved this table from immuneACCESS and kept in-frame rearrangements only. Not all clones are present; in checked studies, unresolved V genes account for under half, and no reason is known for the remainder. This sample comprises a few hundred thousand clones, 80% to 90% of them detected only once. The ten largest make up around 8% of the sample. Sequences were obtained from peripheral blood. These receptors were obtained from a woman between 50 and 59 years old who had recovered from COVID-19.

The genes are TRBV29-1 and TRBJ2-5; D is ambiguous. The CDR3 covers 12 residues. Germline values: CDR1 SQVTM, CDR2 ANQGSEA. Trimming cost V 4 bases and J 5 bases, with 11 bases left between them. CDR3 DNA sequence: TGCAGCGTTGTTGGGCGAGACGAGACCCAGTACTTC. Its translation: CSVVGRDETQYF.

This sequence joins TRBV6-5 and TRBJ2-7, with D tentatively TRBD1 (5 bases). The CDR3 is 13 residues long. Trimming removed 6 bases from V and 3 bases from J, with 12 bases in between. The V gene's germline CDR1 is MNHEY and CDR2 SVGAGI. CDR3 protein: CASRNSGNYEQYF. The DNA of the CDR3 is TGTGCCAGCAGGAATTCAGGGAACTACGAGCAGTACTTC.

The CDR3 DNA reads TGTGCCACCAGCATAACCACAGGGGGTTTCGGGTCTGGCGAGCAGTACTTC. Translation: CATSITTGGFGSGEQYF. The rearrangement joins TRBV15 to TRBJ2-7; the match to TRBD1 covers 8 bases. This CDR3 has 17 residues. Germline V lookup: CDR1 LNHNV, CDR2 YYDKDF (reference sequence). J was trimmed by 6 bases and V by 4 bases; bases with no gene match: 17.

This rearrangement joins TRBV7-2 to TRBJ1-5; TRBD1 aligns across 8 bases. Germline CDR1 reads SGHTA; CDR2 reads FQGNSA. The V gene end was trimmed by 5 bases and the J gene end by 4 bases; junction bases not matched to a gene: 4. The CDR3 contains 14 residues. CDR3 amino acids: CASSQRTGNQPQHF. The CDR3 DNA reads TGTGCCAGCAGCCAGCGGACAGGGAATCAGCCCCAGCATTTT. The variable domain in full, completed from reference TRBV7-2 and TRBJ1-5, reads GAGVSQSPSNKVTEKGKDVELRCDPISGHTALYWYRQSLGQGLEFLIYFQGNSAPDKSGLPSDRFSAERTGGSVSTLTIQRTQQEDSAVYLCASSQRTGNQPQHFGDGTRLSIL.

In this sample, this clone turned up once. This chain connects TRBV9 to TRBJ2-6; D perhaps matches TRBD1 (5 bases). This CDR3 is 17 amino acids long. Looked up from germline, CDR1 is SGDLS and CDR2 is YYNGEE. V lost 4 bases to trimming and J lost 0 bases, with 14 bases between them. CDR3 region: CASSPRQTNSGANVLTF. CDR3 bases: TGTGCCAGCAGCCCCCGACAGACGAACTCTGGGGCCAACGTCCTGACTTTC.

In its sample, this clone was seen once. The chain combines TRBV7-2 with TRBJ1-5, with D perhaps TRBD1 (5 bases). Deletions cut 4 bases from V and 0 bases from J, with 10 bases between. Germline V gives CDR1 SGHTA, CDR2 FQGNSA. This CDR3 contains 15 residues. The CDR3 sequence: CASSSTGYSNQPQHF. The CDR3 coding sequence is TGTGCCAGCAGCTCAACAGGATATAGCAATCAGCCCCAGCATTTT. The full variable domain, in which reference TRBV7-2 and TRBJ1-5 provide the parts outside the CDR3, is GAGVSQSPSNKVTEKGKDVELRCDPISGHTALYWYRQSLGQGLEFLIYFQGNSAPDKSGLPSDRFSAERTGGSVSTLTIQRTQQEDSAVYLCASSSTGYSNQPQHFGDGTRLSIL.

V gene TRBV12-3 or TRBV12-4 combines with J gene TRBJ2-7; D possibly corresponds to TRBD2 (7 bases). This CDR3 has 12 residues. Trimming left V 6 bases short and J 7 bases short, with 13 bases between. The CDR3 region is CASSPRGGEQYF. DNA of the CDR3: TGTGCCAGCAGCCCCAGGGGAGGGGAGCAGTACTTC.

The chain carries TRBV9 and TRBJ1-3; no clear D. Germline V gene lookup returns CDR1 SGDLS and CDR2 YYNGEE. This CDR3 region has 14 residues. V was shortened by 1 base and J by 4 bases, with 9 bases between the two germline ends. CDR3 nucleotides: TGTGCCAGCAGCGTACGCAGTAACGGAAACACCATATATTTT. Amino acids: CASSVRSNGNTIYF.

The rearrangement joins TRBV29-1 to TRBJ1-3, with D perhaps TRBD1 (6 bases). CDR1 and CDR2 from the germline V gene are SQVTM and ANQGSEA. This CDR3 contains 13 residues. V was cut by 4 bases and J by 3 bases, with 10 bases left in between. CDR3 amino acids: CSVAGVVGNTIYF. CDR3 DNA sequence: TGCAGCGTTGCAGGGGTTGTTGGAAACACCATATATTTT.

The gene calls are TRBV6-1 and TRBJ1-2, with 10 positions matching TRBD1. CDR1 is MNHNS and CDR2 is SASEGT in the germline V gene. V lost 3 bases and J lost 8; bases outside the gene matches: 3. The CDR3 covers 13 residues. The CDR3 sequence: CASSDRDRGGYTF. In DNA form, the CDR3 reads TGTGCCAGCAGTGACCGGGACAGGGGCGGCTACACCTTC.